This T cell receptor (beta chain) was identified during a study of cytomegalovirus exposure and HLA in healthy donors. The PCR had 60 Vbeta and 13 Jbeta primers. Sequenced by immunoSEQ multiplex PCR; TCRdb stores in-frame clones only, minus some. Among roughly 180,000 clones listed, roughly 85% were seen once. Trimming took off 0 bases at V and 2 bases at J, with 10 bases between the two ends. CDR1 is SQVTM and CDR2 is ANQGSEA in the germline V gene. The CDR3 runs 14 residues. This chain connects TRBV29-1 to TRBJ1-1, with D possibly TRBD1 on 5 matching bases. The TCR originated in a man aged 30 to 39 in good health and CMV-seronegative. The sequenced material came from PBMCs. DNA of the CDR3: TGCAGCGTTGAAGAGGCGGGACCTAACACTGAAGCTTTCTTT. Its protein is CSVEEAGPNTEAFF.